Reported below is one T cell receptor (beta chain). Trimming stripped 1 base from V and 10 bases from J, with 12 bases between. Germline V gene lookup returns CDR1 SGDLS and CDR2 YYNGEE. The CDR3 sequence is 13 residues long. These data come from a study of radiotherapy plus CTLA-4 blockade in lung cancer. Using immunoSEQ multiplex PCR, the repertoire was profiled, and TCRdb retains in-frame clones only, with some absent. The sample lists 90,000 to 95,000 clones, around four fifths occurring once. Sequencing was performed on peripheral blood, taken from a patient treated with radiotherapy plus ipilimumab. The source of this sequence is a human donor with non-small cell lung cancer who had stable disease on radiotherapy plus ipilimumab. This chain joins TRBV9 and TRBJ2-1; the D gene is possibly TRBD2 (6 bases). The CDR3, as DNA: TGTGCCAGCAGCGTAACACAGGCGGGAGAGCAGTTCTTC. Its translation is CASSVTQAGEQFF. Filled out from reference TRBV9 and TRBJ2-1, the complete variable domain reads DSGVTQTPKHLITATGQRVTLRCSPRSGDLSVYWYQQSLDQGLQFLIQYYNGEERAKGNILERFSAQQFPDLHSELNLSSLELGDSALYFCASSVTQAGEQFFGPGTRLTVL.